This TCR beta chain stems from a study of blood T cells in healthy people across ages (dated by TCRdb to 2015 to 2017). Regarding the complete study: In model experiments, template switching captured about one uniquely barcoded TCR beta cDNA molecule for every two T cells. The study measured age-related changes in TCR beta repertoire diversity using deep sequencing normalized with unique cDNA molecular identifiers. The donors were divided into four age groups: young (average approximately 17 years), middle-aged (roughly 40), aged (approximately 62) and long-lived (around 80). Donors of different ages were randomly distributed across sequencing lanes to avoid experimental bias. Two additional independent replicas of 1 million unique cDNA reads from the same blood draw were analyzed for two donors (one aged 18 to 29 and one aged 80 or older).

The full study reports these points: Total diversity estimates from one million sequenced T cells were considered lower bounds and underestimates. Observed TCR beta diversity per million T cells fell roughly linearly with age, and a significant reduction was already apparent by age around 40. The percentage of naive T cells measured by flow cytometry correlated strongly with observed TCR beta diversity. Conclusive comparison of naive and antigen-experienced compartments was prevented by the profiling of bulk unsorted PBMCs. Donor CMV infection status was unknown, potentially confounding age-related changes in expanded clonotypes. Compared with the aged group, the long-lived group had more naive CD4+ T cells, fewer expanded clones and increased TCR diversity, suggesting age selection.

Systemically healthy Caucasian individuals from Russia, some 36 in total and aged about 6 to 95 years, were included as donors. Each donor gave approximately 9.4 milliliters of peripheral blood, drawn into EDTA-treated Vacutainer tubes. Ficoll-Paque density-gradient centrifugation was used to isolate PBMCs, with at least 6.5 million per sample. Total RNA was extracted from PBMCs with Trizol reagent, with at least 6 micrograms obtained per sample. For every donor, an aliquot of PBMCs went through flow cytometry to measure the percentages of naive CD45RAhigh/CD27high T cells. A remark on this clonotype: What antigen it recognizes has not been identified. Base quality data are lacking; no much larger clone is found one base away.

Library generation was performed with 5' RACE. Sequencing used an Illumina HiSeq 2500. The second PCR ran for about 7 to 11 cycles and used a J-beta primer mix along with a sample-barcoded 5' primer. A unique molecular identifier was introduced onto each TCR beta cDNA molecule by a template-switch 5' adaptor carrying 12 random nucleotides. At least 3 million CDR3-containing paired-end reads were obtained from each sample. First-strand cDNA was synthesized from all RNA with the Mint cDNA synthesis kit, primed by a TRBC-specific oligonucleotide. All cDNA was treated with uracil-DNA glycosylase and then went through a first 18-cycle PCR with the universal primers M1SS and BC2_uni_R. The published analysis was carried out like this. For normalization, 1 million high-quality reads, each with a distinct molecular identifier, were randomly selected from each sample. Instead of being binned into consensus sequences, reads with shared molecular identifiers were discarded. MiTCR, run with a Q25 quality threshold and the strictest error-elimination algorithm, handled CDR3 identification, clonotype clustering and error correction. Lower-bound total TCR beta diversity was estimated with a nonparametric unseen species model using Euler transformation. In-frame beta chains were kept once TCRdb had trimmed the public reads at Q25 with fastp and called clones with MiXCR. CDR3 protein duplicates are merged, each entry listing the most common genes and DNA. These V and J calls derive from TCRdb rather than the authors' analysis. This sample gives about 760,000 distinct CDR3 sequences in total; 56% of them show up just once. The ten largest clonotypes hold 25% to 30% of the sample.

At the junction V is shortened by 6 bases and J by 11 bases; bases outside the gene matches: 25. From the cysteine through the phenylalanine, the CDR3 covers 18 amino acids. The DNA shown is the 54-base CDR3, in frame from base 1. In this chain, TRBV12-3 or TRBV12-4 is recombined with TRBJ2-3; the central 8 bases match TRBD2. This TCR came from a man in his forties in good health. The sequencing sample was made of blood. The DNA sequence reads TGTGCCAGCAGCCGCTTGTCTGGACTAGCCCCCCAAAGTGAAATGCAGTATTTT. This translates into CASSRLSGLAPQSEMQYF.